What follows are 23 T cell receptor beta chains derived from one specimen sequenced in a study of blood T cell repertoires in COVID-19. TCRdb keeps only in-frame clones here, not all; method: immunoSEQ multiplex PCR. The repertoire includes approximately 180,000 clones, about 87% of them detected once, and approximately 12% sits in the top ten. The sequencing input was peripheral blood. All receptors come from an older woman with COVID-19, enrolled during active disease.

This clone was seen a few times. V gene TRBV19 combines with J gene TRBJ1-5; D might be TRBD1 (5 bases). CDR1 and CDR2 from the germline V gene are LNHDA and SQIVND (reference sequence). Trimming cost V 5 bases and J 7 bases, with 12 bases left between them. The CDR3 is 13 amino acids. The CDR3 DNA is TGTGCCAGTAGTGCAGGTACAGGCCAGCCCCAGCATTTT. It translates to CASSAGTGQPQHF.

The rearrangement uses TRBV7-2 and TRBJ1-2; D is uncertain. V lost 2 bases and J 10 bases, leaving 14 bases between the germline ends. This CDR3 region has 13 residues. The germline gives CDR1 SGHTA, CDR2 FQGNSA. CDR3 DNA sequence: TGTGCCAGCAGCTTAACCGAAGAGGGTTTCTACACCTTC. Translating gives CASSLTEEGFYTF.

This chain links TRBV10-3 with TRBJ1-1; D gene ambiguous. Germline CDR1 is ENHRY and CDR2 is SYGVKD. Trimming removed 6 bases from V and 0 bases from J, with 11 bases in between. The CDR3 runs to 14 residues. The chain's CDR3 is CAIRLDTMNTEAFF. CDR3 nucleotides: TGTGCCATCAGGTTAGACACCATGAACACTGAAGCTTTCTTT.

The chain joins TRBV6-2 or TRBV6-3 to TRBJ2-7, with D perhaps matching TRBD1 (5 bases). The CDR3 contains 12 residues. Germline CDR1 reads MNHEY; CDR2 reads SVGEGT. V was shortened by 5 bases and J by 1 base, with 6 bases between the two germline ends. The CDR3 DNA follows: TGTGCCAGCAGTCGACAGTCCTACGAGCAGTACTTC. Residues: CASSRQSYEQYF.

The chain combines TRBV4-3 with TRBJ2-5; D ambiguous. Germline V gene lookup returns CDR1 LGHNA and CDR2 YSLEER. The CDR3 extends over 16 amino acids. Trimming took 2 bases from V and 0 from J, leaving 13 bases between them. The CDR3 sequence is CASSQHLAEYQETQYF. The CDR3 DNA reads as TGCGCCAGCAGCCAACACTTAGCAGAGTACCAAGAGACCCAGTACTTC.

V is TRBV30 and J is TRBJ1-4; no reliable D call. V lost 3 bases, J lost 3 bases, and 8 bases lay in between. This CDR3 spans 13 amino acids. The V gene's germline CDR1 is GTSNPN and CDR2 SVGIG (reference sequence). The CDR3 loop is CAWSRGANEKLFF. CDR3 nucleotides: TGTGCCTGGAGCCGAGGTGCTAATGAAAAACTGTTTTTT.

V is TRBV5-1 and J is TRBJ1-6; D is undetermined. This CDR3 contains 13 residues. Trimming stripped 1 base from V and 6 bases from J, with 5 bases between. Germline V gene data show CDR1 as SGHRS and CDR2 as YFSETQ. The DNA of the CDR3 is TGCGCCAGCAGCTTGTCCCTTAATTCACCCCTCCACTTT. The encoded protein is CASSLSLNSPLHF. The full variable domain, its missing parts supplied by reference TRBV5-1 and TRBJ1-6, is KAGVTQTPRYLIKTRGQQVTLSCSPISGHRSVSWYQQTPGQGLQFLFEYFSETQRNKGNFPGRFSGRQFSNSRSEMNVSTLELGDSALYLCASSLSLNSPLHFGNGTRLTVT.

The V and J genes are TRBV11-3 and TRBJ2-1; 8 nucleotides agree with TRBD2. This CDR3 comprises 16 residues. In germline, CDR1 is SGHNT, CDR2 YENEEA. V dropped 7 bases and J dropped 0; count of bases not matched to a gene: 8. The DNA for the CDR3 is TGTGCCAGCAAACAGGTCAGCGGGAGCTCCTACAATGAGCAGTTCTTC. This codes for CASKQVSGSSYNEQFF. Together with reference TRBV11-3 and TRBJ2-1, the CDR3 gives the full variable domain: EAGVVQSPRYKIIEKKQPVAFWCNPISGHNTLYWYLQNLGQGPELLIRYENEEAVDDSQLPKDRFSAERLKGVDSTLKIQPAELGDSAVYLCASKQVSGSSYNEQFFGPGTRLTVL.

The chain couples TRBV18 to TRBJ2-5, with TRBD1 matching over 8 bases. The CDR3 has 15 residues. V shed 4 bases and J 1 base; nucleotides not matched to a gene: 5. CDR1 KGHSH and CDR2 LQKENI come from the germline V gene. CDR3 sequence (DNA): TGTGCCAGCTCACGCATAGGGACAGGCCAAGAGACCCAGTACTTC. Residues: CASSRIGTGQETQYF.

The rearrangement uses TRBV2 and TRBJ1-4; TRBD1 aligns across 7 bases. J gave up 3 bases and V 4 bases, and 8 bases lay outside the gene matches. Per germline, CDR1 SNHLY and CDR2 FYNNEI. The CDR3 runs 16 residues. CDR3 loop: CASSGQGVTANEKLFF. CDR3 nucleotides: TGTGCCAGCAGTGGACAGGGAGTAACGGCTAATGAAAAACTGTTTTTT.

This chain uses TRBV7-3 with TRBJ2-1, with 7 bases aligning to TRBD1. The CDR3 is 14 amino acids. CDR1 and CDR2 (germline): SGHTA, FQGTGA. Trimming at V came to 5 bases and at J to 2 bases, leaving 3 bases not matched to a gene. CDR3 nucleotides: TGTGCCAGCAGCCTTACAGGGGCCTACAATGAGCAGTTCTTC. Amino acids: CASSLTGAYNEQFF.

In DNA form, the CDR3 reads TGTGCCAGCAGTCCGACAGCTAACTATGGCTACACCTTC. It translates to CASSPTANYGYTF. The rearrangement uses TRBV2 and TRBJ1-2; maybe TRBD1 (5 bases). In germline, CDR1 is SNHLY, CDR2 FYNNEI. V was shortened by 5 bases and J by 0 bases, with 7 bases between the two germline ends. CDR3 length: 13 amino acids.

The CDR3 sequence is CASSPGTGHTEAFF. CDR3 DNA: TGTGCCAGCAGCCCGGGGACAGGACACACTGAAGCTTTCTTT. V and J are TRBV11-2 and TRBJ1-1; 8 positions agree with TRBD1. The CDR3 spans 14 residues. Germline CDR1 is SGHAT and CDR2 is FQNNGV. V was pared by 5 bases and J by 3 bases, with 5 bases of the junction left unmatched.

This chain links TRBV19 with TRBJ1-5, with TRBD1 matching 9 bases. J lost 4 bases, V lost 5 bases, and 6 bases had no gene match. This CDR3 contains 15 residues. Germline V gives CDR1 LNHDA, CDR2 SQIVND (reference sequence). CDR3 residues: CASSAAGTGNQPQHF. CDR3 nucleotide sequence: TGTGCCAGTAGTGCCGCCGGGACAGGGAATCAGCCCCAGCATTTT.

The chain links TRBV27 to TRBJ2-5; weak D call: TRBD1 (6 bases). Germline V lookup: CDR1 MNHEY, CDR2 SMNVEV (reference sequence). The CDR3 has 16 residues. The ends were cut back, 8 bases at V and 3 bases at J, with 22 bases in the middle. CDR3: CASSNRGLQGKETQYF. The CDR3 nucleotides read TGTGCCAGCTCGAATCGAGGGCTACAGGGTAAAGAGACCCAGTACTTC.

This rearrangement joins TRBV5-8 to TRBJ1-3; 7 nucleotides match TRBD1. The CDR3 contains 16 residues. Germline V gives CDR1 SGHTS, CDR2 YDEGEE. V gave up 3 bases and J gave up 0 bases; unmatched junction bases: 6. CDR3 nucleotide sequence: TGTGCCAGCAGCTCCGGGACAGTTCACTCTGGAAACACCATATATTTT. It encodes CASSSGTVHSGNTIYF.

The chain recombines TRBV5-1 with TRBJ2-3, with D possibly being TRBD1 (5 bases). Germline-derived CDR1 and CDR2 are SGHRS and YFSETQ. Trimming left V 4 bases short and J 0 bases short, with 18 bases between. This CDR3 is 17 amino acids long. The CDR3 DNA reads as TGCGCCAGCAGCCTTAACGCCGCGACAGCTAGCACAGATACGCAGTATTTT. It yields the protein CASSLNAATASTDTQYF.

The chain combines TRBV28 with TRBJ1-6; maybe TRBD1 (6 bases). Per the germline V gene, CDR1 is MDHEN and CDR2 is SYDVKM. V lost 5 bases, J lost 9 bases, and 20 bases lay in between. The CDR3 spans 16 residues. The CDR3, as DNA: TGTGCCAGCAGTCCCGATAGACAGGTGCTGAGTTCACCCCTCCACTTT. It encodes CASSPDRQVLSSPLHF.

This chain connects TRBV27 to TRBJ2-7; 7 bases align to TRBD1. CDR1 and CDR2 (germline): MNHEY, SMNVEV (reference sequence). This CDR3 contains 16 residues. J lost 1 base, V lost 3 bases, and 9 bases had no gene match. The CDR3: CASSFGSLTGSYEQYF. The CDR3 bases are TGTGCCAGCAGTTTCGGTAGCCTGACAGGGTCCTACGAGCAGTACTTC.

This clone was recorded only once. The rearrangement links TRBV6-2 or TRBV6-3 to TRBJ2-7; D is unresolved. CDR1 and CDR2 from the germline V gene are MNHEY and SVGEGT. The CDR3 spans 14 residues. Trimming left V 6 bases short and J 0 bases short, with 12 bases between. The CDR3 here is CASRPSGGSYEQYF. CDR3 bases: TGTGCCAGCAGGCCTAGTGGCGGCTCCTACGAGCAGTACTTC.

The gene calls are TRBV4-1 and TRBJ2-6; 8 bases line up with TRBD1. Unmatched junction bases numbered 5, after V lost 3 bases and J lost 1 base. Germline-derived CDR1 and CDR2 are MGHRA and YSYEKL. The CDR3 has 17 amino acids. CDR3 bases: TGCGCCAGCAGCCAGGACAGGGATTGGTCTGGGGCCAACGTCCTGACTTTC. It translates to CASSQDRDWSGANVLTF.

This sequence joins TRBV30 and TRBJ2-6; D not certain. Germline values: CDR1 GTSNPN, CDR2 SVGIG (reference sequence). The CDR3 has 18 residues. Deletions cut 3 bases from V and 0 bases from J, with 18 bases between. The CDR3 reads CAWRGPFDGFSGANVLTF. CDR3 bases: TGTGCCTGGAGGGGCCCCTTCGATGGTTTCTCTGGGGCCAACGTCCTGACTTTC. Based on the CDR3 plus reference TRBV30 and TRBJ2-6, the full variable domain is SQTIHQWPATLVQPVGSPLSLECTVEGTSNPNLYWYRQAAGRGLQLLFYSVGIGQISSEVPQNLSASRPQDRQFILSSKKLLLSDSGFYLCAWRGPFDGFSGANVLTFGAGSRLTVL.

This chain links TRBV5-1 with TRBJ2-2, with a weak D call TRBD2 (5 bases). The germline V and J ends were trimmed by 0 bases and 7 bases, with 19 bases remaining between them. Germline V lookup: CDR1 SGHRS, CDR2 YFSETQ. The CDR3 contains 17 residues. In nucleotides, the CDR3 is TGCGCCAGCAGCTTGGACAACCCCCGGGGTATTGGCGGGGAGCTGTTTTTT. It specifies CASSLDNPRGIGGELFF.